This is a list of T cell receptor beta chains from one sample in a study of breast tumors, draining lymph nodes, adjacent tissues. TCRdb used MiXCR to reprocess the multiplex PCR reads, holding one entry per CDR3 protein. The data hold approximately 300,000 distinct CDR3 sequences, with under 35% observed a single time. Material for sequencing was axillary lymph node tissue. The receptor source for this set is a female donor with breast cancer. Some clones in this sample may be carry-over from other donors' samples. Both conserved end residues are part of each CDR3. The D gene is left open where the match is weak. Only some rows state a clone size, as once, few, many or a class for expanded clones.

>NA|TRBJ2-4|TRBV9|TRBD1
CASSQGQGAQNIQYF
TGTGCCAGCAGCCAGGGACAGGGGGCACAAAACATTCAGTACTTC
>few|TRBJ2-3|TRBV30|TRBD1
CAWSRGQGAADTQYF
TGTGCCTGGAGTCGAGGACAGGGAGCGGCAGATACGCAGTATTTT
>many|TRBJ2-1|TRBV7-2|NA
CASSSPRGGNEQFF
TGTGCCAGCAGCTCCCCTAGGGGAGGCAATGAGCAGTTCTTC
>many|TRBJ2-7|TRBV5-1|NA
CASSFREQGYEQYF
TGCGCCAGCAGCTTCCGTGAACAGGGATACGAGCAGTACTTC
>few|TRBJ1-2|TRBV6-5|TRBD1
CASSPTGQPYGYTF
TGTGCCAGCAGCCCCACGGGACAGCCCTATGGCTACACCTTC
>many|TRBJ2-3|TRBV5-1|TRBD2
CASSLGLAGGPDTQYF
TGCGCCAGCAGCTTGGGGCTAGCGGGAGGGCCGGATACGCAGTATTTT
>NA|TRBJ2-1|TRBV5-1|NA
CASSPDRGLPNNEQFF
TGCGCCAGCAGCCCTGACAGGGGACTACCTAACAATGAGCAGTTCTTC
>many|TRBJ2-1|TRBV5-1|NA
CASSSRAHPEQFF
TGCGCCAGCAGCTCGCGTGCTCACCCGGAGCAGTTCTTC
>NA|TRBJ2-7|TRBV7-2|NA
CASSLGVSFSPITYEQYF
TGTGCCAGCAGCTTAGGGGTTTCCTTTTCCCCTATAACCTACGAGCAGTACTTC
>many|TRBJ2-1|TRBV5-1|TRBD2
CASRDSSGEGSNEQFF
TGCGCCAGCAGGGACTCTAGCGGGGAGGGCTCCAATGAGCAGTTCTTC
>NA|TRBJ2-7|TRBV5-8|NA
CAGSLGYRVGEQYF
TGTGCCGGCAGCTTGGGTTACAGGGTAGGCGAGCAGTACTTC
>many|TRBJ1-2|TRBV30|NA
CAWSSLRNYGYTF
TGTGCCTGGAGTTCGTTACGGAACTATGGCTACACCTTC
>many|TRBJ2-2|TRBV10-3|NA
CATQPRENTGELFF
TGTGCCACCCAACCTCGGGAGAACACCGGGGAGCTGTTTTTT
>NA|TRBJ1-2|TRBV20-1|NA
CSARDFIFSRQVHLNYGYTF
TGCAGTGCTAGAGATTTTATTTTCAGCAGACAGGTCCATTTGAACTATGGCTACACCTTC
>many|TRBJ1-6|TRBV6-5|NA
CASSYSGNSPLHF
TGTGCCAGCAGTTACTCCGGGAATTCACCCCTCCACTTT
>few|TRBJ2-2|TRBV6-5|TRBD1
CASSHRDRVITGELFF
TGTGCCAGCAGTCACCGGGACAGGGTGATTACCGGGGAGCTGTTTTTT
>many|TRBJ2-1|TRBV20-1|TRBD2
CSARDYLAGGHNEQFF
TGCAGTGCTAGAGACTATCTAGCGGGAGGGCACAATGAGCAGTTCTTC
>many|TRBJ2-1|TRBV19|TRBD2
CASSIELAGGREQFF
TGTGCCAGTAGTATCGAGCTAGCGGGAGGGCGTGAGCAGTTCTTC
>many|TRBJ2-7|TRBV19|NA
CASSIRGLSYEQYF
TGTGCCAGTAGTATTCGGGGATTATCCTACGAGCAGTACTTC
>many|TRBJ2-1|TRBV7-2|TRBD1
CASSLSRDRQFF
TGTGCCAGCAGCTTGTCTCGGGACAGGCAGTTCTTC